A selection of T cell receptor beta chains follows, all from one sample in a study of blood T cell repertoires in COVID-19. Assay used: immunoSEQ multiplex PCR; TCRdb lists only in-frame clones, some missing. Seen here are 9,500 or so clones, 89% observed once, and the top ten hold 5% to 6%. The sequencing input was peripheral blood. The receptors shown here come from a human donor in a cohort sampled during active COVID-19. Each CDR3 is given with its conserved first and last residue. The order of the fields is clone size, D gene, J gene, V gene, CDR3 DNA, CDR3 protein. The D gene is left open where the match is weak. For some rows the clone size is stated as once, few or many, or as a class when expanded; others skip it.

- | - | TRBJ2-3 | TRBV18 | TGTGCCAGCTCACCAGAGTACCTAAGCACAGATACGCAGTATTTT | CASSPEYLSTDTQYF
- | TRBD2 | TRBJ2-1 | TRBV4-2 | TGTGCCGGCAGCCCTCTCGCGGGGGCCTACAATGAGCAGTTCTTC | CAGSPLAGAYNEQFF
- | TRBD1 | TRBJ1-5 | TRBV7-8 | TGTGCCAGCAGCTACCTGACAGGGAACAATCAGCCCCAGCATTTT | CASSYLTGNNQPQHF
once | - | TRBJ1-1 | TRBV29-1 | TGCAGCGTCATAAAACAGGGGAACACTGAAGCTTTCTTT | CSVIKQGNTEAFF
- | TRBD2 | TRBJ2-3 | TRBV9 | TGTGCCAGCAGCCCGGGACTAGCGGGGGACACAGATACGCAGTATTTT | CASSPGLAGDTDTQYF
- | TRBD1 | TRBJ1-5 | TRBV19 | TGTGCCACGGGACAGCATAGCAATCAGCCCCAGCATTTT | CATGQHSNQPQHF
- | - | TRBJ1-6 | TRBV28 | TGTGCCAGCAGTTCGAATTCACCCCTCCACTTT | CASSSNSPLHF
- | - | TRBJ2-7 | TRBV7-2 | TGTGCCAGCAGCTTACAGTCGTACGAGCAGTACTTC | CASSLQSYEQYF
- | - | TRBJ2-1 | TRBV30 | TGTGCCTGGAGTGTAAGGGGCAATGAGCAGTTCTTC | CAWSVRGNEQFF
- | TRBD1 | TRBJ1-1 | TRBV9 | TGTGCCAGCAGCTTACCACAGGGGGCTGACACTGAAGCTTTCTTT | CASSLPQGADTEAFF
once | TRBD1 | TRBJ1-1 | TRBV19 | TGTGCCAGTAGTAGGGACAGAAACACTGAAGCTTTCTTT | CASSRDRNTEAFF
- | TRBD1 | TRBJ2-7 | TRBV5-1 | TGCGCCAGCAGCCAGACTCCCGGGACAGGGGACGAGCAGTACTTC | CASSQTPGTGDEQYF
- | TRBD1 | TRBJ1-2 | TRBV30 | TGTGCCTGGGGAGACAGGGGATTAGGCTACACCTTC | CAWGDRGLGYTF
- | TRBD2 | TRBJ2-3 | TRBV4-2 | TGTGCCAGCAGCCAAGATTCTAGCGGGGACACAGATACGCAGTATTTT | CASSQDSSGDTDTQYF
medium-sized | - | TRBJ2-2 | TRBV3-1/TRBV3-2 | TGTGCCAGCAGCCAAGGAGGGCTCCGAGGGGAGCTGTTTTTT | CASSQGGLRGELFF
- | TRBD1 | TRBJ1-1 | TRBV5-4 | TGTGCCAGCAGTGGGACAGGGGGTTTTACTGAAGCTTTCTTT | CASSGTGGFTEAFF
- | TRBD2 | TRBJ2-7 | TRBV7-3 | TGTGCCAGCAGTCCCAGCGGGGGGGCAAGCTACGAGCAGTACTTC | CASSPSGGASYEQYF
- | - | TRBJ1-3 | TRBV7-9 | TGTGCCAGCAGCCCTCCGGGATCCCCGAGAGGAAACACCATATATTTT | CASSPPGSPRGNTIYF
- | - | TRBJ1-1 | TRBV30 | TGTGCCTGGAGAGCAACAGGAACTGAAGCTTTCTTT | CAWRATGTEAFF
- | - | TRBJ2-7 | TRBV6-6 | TGTGCCAGCAGTCCCTCGGGACTTCCCCCCTACTCCTACGAGCAGTACTTC | CASSPSGLPPYSYEQYF
- | - | TRBJ1-2 | TRBV19 | TGTGCCAGTAGTATATGGGAGCCCACCCCCTATGGCTACACCTTC | CASSIWEPTPYGYTF
- | TRBD2 | TRBJ2-2 | TRBV2 | TGTGCCAGCAGTGAAGTTATTAGCGGGGCTACAGGGACCGGGGAGCTGTTTTTT | CASSEVISGATGTGELFF
few | TRBD1 | TRBJ1-1 | TRBV7-9 | TGTGCCAGCAGCTTAGACAGTTGGGAGGACAGGGGCACTGAAGCTTTCTTT | CASSLDSWEDRGTEAFF
- | - | TRBJ2-7 | TRBV19 | TGTGCCAGTAGTCCGGGGGCGGGGGCTGGCCTGGGTAGGGCCGAGCAGTACTTC | CASSPGAGAGLGRAEQYF
- | - | TRBJ2-5 | TRBV29-1 | TGCAGCGTTGGAGGGTCGGGGTGGGAGACCCAGTACTTC | CSVGGSGWETQYF
- | TRBD2 | TRBJ2-7 | TRBV7-9 | TGTGCCAGCAGCCGGGACTACTACGAGCAGTACTTC | CASSRDYYEQYF
- | TRBD1 | TRBJ1-5 | TRBV7-2 | TGTGCCAGCAGCTTACGCTCGGGACAGGGCAACAATCAGCCCCAGCATTTT | CASSLRSGQGNNQPQHF
- | - | TRBJ2-3 | TRBV2 | TGTGCCAGCAGTGAAGGGGGGCGGGGGCCCACAGATACGCAGTATTTT | CASSEGGRGPTDTQYF
- | - | TRBJ1-1 | TRBV27 | TGTGCCAGCAGTTTACTCGACAGGATGAACACTGAAGCTTTCTTT | CASSLLDRMNTEAFF
- | TRBD1 | TRBJ1-1 | TRBV6-2/TRBV6-3 | TGTGCCAGCAGTCGCCCGGGACAGCCCGACACTGAAGCTTTCTTT | CASSRPGQPDTEAFF
- | - | TRBJ1-1 | TRBV5-6 | TGTGCCAGCAGCCTGCCGGGGGGAGGTCCCACTGAAGCTTTCTTT | CASSLPGGGPTEAFF
- | - | TRBJ1-1 | TRBV7-9 | TGTGCCAGCAGCCTTCAGGGTGTTAGTACTGAAGCTTTCTTT | CASSLQGVSTEAFF
- | - | TRBJ1-2 | TRBV7-9 | TGTGCCAGCAGCCCCCCTGGCAGACTTGGCTACACCTTC | CASSPPGRLGYTF
- | TRBD1 | TRBJ2-7 | TRBV11-3 | TGTGCCAGCAGCCTAGGGACAGGGGGCGCGCAGTACTTC | CASSLGTGGAQYF
- | TRBD1 | TRBJ2-5 | TRBV5-1 | TGCGCCAGCAGCTTCTCCCGGGACAGGGGGTACGAGACCCAGTACTTC | CASSFSRDRGYETQYF
- | - | TRBJ2-1 | TRBV7-8 | TGTGCCAGCAGCTCAAGGAGGGGAGACTCCTACAATGAGCAGTTCTTC | CASSSRRGDSYNEQFF
- | TRBD2 | TRBJ2-5 | TRBV6-1 | TGTGCCAGCAGTGAACTAGCGGGGGGGCCAGAGACCCAGTACTTC | CASSELAGGPETQYF
once | TRBD2 | TRBJ2-7 | TRBV19 | TGTGCCAGTAGTGGACTAGCGGGGGGGTACGAGCAGTACTTC | CASSGLAGGYEQYF
- | TRBD2 | TRBJ2-1 | TRBV4-1 | TGCGCCAGCAGCAGGACTAGCGGGGGATACAATGAGCAGTTCTTC | CASSRTSGGYNEQFF
- | TRBD2 | TRBJ2-1 | TRBV6-1 | TGTGCCAGCAGTGAAGAGGCGGGGGGATCTAATGAGCAGTTCTTC | CASSEEAGGSNEQFF
- | - | TRBJ2-4 | TRBV9 | TGTGCCAGCAGCGTAGCTGGGCAGGGAATTCAGTACTTC | CASSVAGQGIQYF
- | - | TRBJ1-1 | TRBV5-4 | TGTGCCAGCAACAGACGGACCGGGGACTACATGAACACTGAAGCTTTCTTT | CASNRRTGDYMNTEAFF
- | - | TRBJ1-1 | TRBV29-1 | TGCAGCGTTTGGGGGGTAAACACTGAAGCTTTCTTT | CSVWGVNTEAFF
few | - | TRBJ2-3 | TRBV30 | TGTGCCTGGGGGGTAGCGGCAGATACGCAGTATTTT | CAWGVAADTQYF
- | TRBD2 | TRBJ2-1 | TRBV2 | TGTGCCAGCAGTGACGGACTAGCGGAGAATGAGCAGTTCTTC | CASSDGLAENEQFF
- | TRBD1 | TRBJ1-2 | TRBV19 | TGTGCCAGTAGCCGTGGACAGGGGGCTCTTGGCTACACCTTC | CASSRGQGALGYTF
- | - | TRBJ2-7 | TRBV7-2 | TGTGCCAGCAGCCCAGGGTTTTACGAGCAGTACTTC | CASSPGFYEQYF
- | TRBD1 | TRBJ2-2 | TRBV3-1/TRBV3-2 | TGTGCCAGCAGCCAAAGGGGGGACAGGCGGGGTCTCAACACCGGGGAGCTGTTTTTT | CASSQRGDRRGLNTGELFF
- | - | TRBJ1-1 | TRBV5-1 | TGCGCCAGCAGCTTGTCAGGGATGAACACTGAAGCTTTCTTT | CASSLSGMNTEAFF
- | - | TRBJ2-2 | TRBV24-1 | TGTGCCACCAGTGAATCAGGTAACACCGGGGAGCTGTTTTTT | CATSESGNTGELFF
- | TRBD1 | TRBJ2-3 | TRBV10-1 | TGCGCCAGCAGTGACAAGGGGGCGAGGGGCACAGATACGCAGTATTTT | CASSDKGARGTDTQYF
- | - | TRBJ1-4 | TRBV30 | TGTGCCTGGAGCGACCGACAGAATGAAAAACTGTTTTTT | CAWSDRQNEKLFF
- | TRBD1 | TRBJ1-1 | TRBV5-1 | TGCGCCAGCAGCAAGGACAGGGGAAAGTCTTTCTTT | CASSKDRGKSFF
- | TRBD2 | TRBJ2-7 | TRBV7-2 | TGTGCCAGCAGCTTATGGGCGGGGGGGGCCGACGAGCAGTACTTC | CASSLWAGGADEQYF